This T cell receptor beta chain is drawn from a study of blood T cells in healthy people across ages. Study-wide results and limits: TCR beta diversity, measured per million T cells, fell in a roughly linear way with age.

A remark on this clonotype: Its antigen remains unidentified.

Per the germline V gene, CDR1 is SGHNT and CDR2 is YYREEE (reference sequence). The CDR3 has 17 amino acids. The trim removed 4 bases at V and 9 bases at J, leaving 12 bases unmatched. The use of a sample-barcoded 5' primer and a J-beta primer mix characterized a second PCR of roughly 6 to 12 cycles. TCRdb used MiXCR to reprocess the 5' RACE reads, holding one entry per CDR3 protein. This sample yields 1.5 million to 2 million distinct CDR3 sequences, of which about 50% are seen a single time; less than 2.5% belongs to the top ten. Per individual sample, total RNA of at least 5.5 micrograms was extracted.

The chain recombines TRBV5-4 with TRBJ2-1; 14 nucleotides align to TRBD2. Sequenced material: blood. This receptor was identified in a woman between 40 and 55 years old in good health. Here the CDR3 reads CASSVPQGGTSGGEQFF. In DNA, the CDR3 is TGTGCCAGCAGCGTACCTCAGGGCGGGACTAGCGGGGGTGAGCAGTTCTTC.